This TCR beta chain comes out of a study of cytomegalovirus exposure and HLA in healthy donors. Study context: Caucasian-associated ancestry cluster membership applied to approximately 84% of approximately 400 genotyped donors.

The CDR3 runs to 14 residues. The J segment lost 1 base and the V segment lost 9 bases, leaving 6 bases of the junction unmatched. Germline CDR1 is MNHEY and CDR2 is SVGAGI. Details on this clone: What it binds is unknown.

Whole-study findings and limits: A later look showed TCR association rates differing by HLA locus, highest for DRB1 and lowest for HLA-C. It emerged from a later analysis that several of the most significant clusters appeared to be linked to common viral pathogens.

In nominal health when sampled, donors likely had unrecorded immune exposures nonetheless. 60 Vbeta and 13 Jbeta primers were used in PCR. Generated by immunoSEQ multiplex PCR, the TCRdb table keeps only in-frame clones and is missing some. The profile covers 110,000 to 150,000 clones, with 60% to 80% appearing a single time and 3% to 4.5% taken by the ten largest. The sequence derives from a male donor in good health and CMV-seronegative. The sample comprised PBMCs. The rearrangement links TRBV6-5 to TRBJ2-5, with 9 bases fitting TRBD2. In nucleotides, the CDR3 is TGTGCCAGTCAGGGACTAGCCGCCCAAGAGACCCAGTACTTC. Translation: CASQGLAAQETQYF.